These T cell receptor beta chains were read from a single sample in a study of spatial heterogeneity in lung cancer. MiXCR, applied by TCRdb to the 5' RACE reads, yields one record per CDR3 protein. Of around 2,000 distinct CDR3 sequences in the sample, approximately 17% were seen once. The source was lung tumor tissue, collected at surgery. The receptor set was obtained from a male donor with early-stage non-small cell lung cancer. CDR3s include the opening cysteine and the closing phenylalanine or tryptophan. A D gene is named only where the DNA matches it firmly. A clone size is listed for some rows: how often the clone was seen (once, few, many), or a class if it is expanded.

j_call: TRBJ2-7; d_call: .; v_call: TRBV7-2; clone_size: .; cdr3_nt: TGTGCCAGCAGTCGGGACGCCGGGAACTACGAGCAGTACTTC; cdr3_aa: CASSRDAGNYEQYF
j_call: TRBJ2-3; d_call: TRBD1; v_call: TRBV11-2; clone_size: large; cdr3_nt: TGTGCCAGCAGTCCTTGGGTCCGGACAGGGGCCGGCGCAGATACGCAGTATTTT; cdr3_aa: CASSPWVRTGAGADTQYF
j_call: TRBJ2-7; d_call: .; v_call: TRBV6-5; clone_size: .; cdr3_nt: TGTGCCAGCAGTTACGGGGCGGGCACCTACGAGCAGTACTTC; cdr3_aa: CASSYGAGTYEQYF
j_call: TRBJ2-7; d_call: .; v_call: TRBV4-2; clone_size: .; cdr3_nt: TGTGCCAGCAGCCAAGTTTTAGACAGTGCCTTGGAGCAGTACTTC; cdr3_aa: CASSQVLDSALEQYF
j_call: TRBJ2-7; d_call: TRBD1; v_call: TRBV7-2; clone_size: large; cdr3_nt: TGTGCCAGCAGCATCGACAGGGGCGGCTCCTACGAGCAGTACTTC; cdr3_aa: CASSIDRGGSYEQYF
j_call: TRBJ2-1; d_call: TRBD2; v_call: TRBV2; clone_size: .; cdr3_nt: TGTGCCGTCACCGGGACTAGCGCCACCTCGTACAATGAGCAGTTCTTC; cdr3_aa: CAVTGTSATSYNEQFF
j_call: TRBJ2-7; d_call: .; v_call: TRBV7-2; clone_size: many; cdr3_nt: TGTGCCAGCAGCGCCCGACAGGCAGGCGAGCAGTACTTC; cdr3_aa: CASSARQAGEQYF
j_call: TRBJ2-7; d_call: .; v_call: TRBV30; clone_size: medium-sized; cdr3_nt: TGTGCCTGGAGCCGCGGGGACTACGAGCAGTACTTC; cdr3_aa: CAWSRGDYEQYF
j_call: TRBJ2-3; d_call: .; v_call: TRBV9; clone_size: medium-sized; cdr3_nt: TGTGCCAGCAGCGCCAGGCTAGCGACGCGCACAGATACGCAGTATTTT; cdr3_aa: CASSARLATRTDTQYF
j_call: TRBJ2-2; d_call: .; v_call: TRBV7-2; clone_size: many; cdr3_nt: TGTGGAGGAGGCAGCTCGAACACCGGGGAGCTGTTTTTT; cdr3_aa: CGGGSSNTGELFF
j_call: TRBJ2-2; d_call: TRBD2; v_call: TRBV2; clone_size: medium-sized; cdr3_nt: TGTGCCAGCAGCGCAGTAGCGGGATACACCGGGGAGCTGTTTTTT; cdr3_aa: CASSAVAGYTGELFF
j_call: TRBJ2-7; d_call: .; v_call: TRBV27; clone_size: medium-sized; cdr3_nt: TGTGCCAGCAGTTTAAGTTCGGGGGCGTCGGGCGAGCAGTACTTC; cdr3_aa: CASSLSSGASGEQYF
j_call: TRBJ1-1; d_call: TRBD1; v_call: TRBV6-2/TRBV6-3; clone_size: .; cdr3_nt: TGTGCCAGCAGTTACACTACCCTGGGACAGATCTGGCGAGCTTTCTTT; cdr3_aa: CASSYTTLGQIWRAFF
j_call: TRBJ2-7; d_call: .; v_call: TRBV7-2; clone_size: medium-sized; cdr3_nt: TGTGCCAGCAGCTCCTTGTTAGCCCACGAGCAGTACTTC; cdr3_aa: CASSSLLAHEQYF
j_call: TRBJ1-1; d_call: TRBD1; v_call: TRBV6-6; clone_size: medium-sized; cdr3_nt: TGTGCCAGCAGTTTCGGACAGGGAGACACTGAAGCTTTCTTT; cdr3_aa: CASSFGQGDTEAFF
j_call: TRBJ1-2; d_call: .; v_call: TRBV5-1; clone_size: large; cdr3_nt: TGCGCCAGCAGCCACCGGCCGATGGGGGGCGCTGACTATGGCTACACCTTC; cdr3_aa: CASSHRPMGGADYGYTF
j_call: TRBJ2-2; d_call: .; v_call: TRBV19; clone_size: medium-sized; cdr3_nt: TGTGCCAGTAGGAGAGGGGGACCGGACACCGGGGAGCTGTTTTTT; cdr3_aa: CASRRGGPDTGELFF
j_call: TRBJ2-3; d_call: TRBD2; v_call: TRBV7-2; clone_size: .; cdr3_nt: TGTGCCAGCAGCTCAAAAAGACTAGCGCCGACAGATACGCAGTATTTT; cdr3_aa: CASSSKRLAPTDTQYF
j_call: TRBJ1-5; d_call: .; v_call: TRBV12-3/TRBV12-4; clone_size: medium-sized; cdr3_nt: TGTGCCAGCAGTGTACAGGGTTCATATCAGCCCCAGCATTTT; cdr3_aa: CASSVQGSYQPQHF
j_call: TRBJ2-1; d_call: .; v_call: TRBV12-3/TRBV12-4; clone_size: .; cdr3_nt: TGTGCCAGCAAAATGAGCTGGGGTGAGCAGTTCTTC; cdr3_aa: CASKMSWGEQFF
j_call: TRBJ2-5; d_call: .; v_call: TRBV4-3; clone_size: .; cdr3_nt: TGCGCCAGCAGCCGCACAGCCCTTCAGCCGGCGGAGACCCAGTACTTC; cdr3_aa: CASSRTALQPAETQYF
j_call: TRBJ2-2; d_call: .; v_call: TRBV6-4; clone_size: medium-sized; cdr3_nt: TGTGCCAGCAGTGAGGGGGACACCGGGGAGCTGTTTTTT; cdr3_aa: CASSEGDTGELFF
j_call: TRBJ2-1; d_call: .; v_call: TRBV9; clone_size: few; cdr3_nt: TGTGCCAGCAGCGTAGCCGCGGCCTATGAGCAGTTCTTC; cdr3_aa: CASSVAAAYEQFF
j_call: TRBJ2-7; d_call: .; v_call: TRBV18; clone_size: .; cdr3_nt: TGTGCCAGCTCACCACCAGAGACAGCCATCTACGAGCAGTACTTC; cdr3_aa: CASSPPETAIYEQYF
j_call: TRBJ2-4; d_call: .; v_call: TRBV29-1; clone_size: few; cdr3_nt: TGCAGCGTTGATGTAGCGGCTGGGAGCATTCAGTACTTC; cdr3_aa: CSVDVAAGSIQYF
j_call: TRBJ1-5; d_call: .; v_call: TRBV7-2; clone_size: medium-sized; cdr3_nt: TGTGCCAGCAGCCCGCTATATAGCAATCAGCCCCAGCATTTT; cdr3_aa: CASSPLYSNQPQHF
j_call: TRBJ1-5; d_call: .; v_call: TRBV6-5; clone_size: many; cdr3_nt: TGTGCCAGCAGTTATGCAAGCGGGAGAAATCAGCCCCAGCATTTT; cdr3_aa: CASSYASGRNQPQHF
j_call: TRBJ2-5; d_call: .; v_call: TRBV11-2; clone_size: large; cdr3_nt: TGTGCCAGCAGCTTAGAAGGGATCTACCAGACCCAGTACTTC; cdr3_aa: CASSLEGIYQTQYF
j_call: TRBJ1-2; d_call: .; v_call: TRBV10-2; clone_size: .; cdr3_nt: TGCGCCAGCAGTGAGTCTCGTGGGGACCCCATTGGCTACACCTTC; cdr3_aa: CASSESRGDPIGYTF
j_call: TRBJ2-5; d_call: TRBD1; v_call: TRBV28; clone_size: .; cdr3_nt: TGTGCCAGCCGTTGGAGGACAGGGGGCGAGAAGACCCAGTACTTC; cdr3_aa: CASRWRTGGEKTQYF
j_call: TRBJ1-1; d_call: .; v_call: TRBV12-3/TRBV12-4; clone_size: large; cdr3_nt: TGTGCCAGCAGTGCGGGGCCGAACACTGAAGCTTTCTTT; cdr3_aa: CASSAGPNTEAFF
j_call: TRBJ2-2; d_call: TRBD2; v_call: TRBV20-1; clone_size: medium-sized; cdr3_nt: TGCAGTGCTAGCGGGGGGGCCGGGGAGCTGTTTTTT; cdr3_aa: CSASGGAGELFF
j_call: TRBJ2-1; d_call: TRBD2; v_call: TRBV7-8; clone_size: medium-sized; cdr3_nt: TGTGCCAGCAGCCCGGGGAGAGGGGCGGGAGCCCCTACGGATGAGCAGTTCTTC; cdr3_aa: CASSPGRGAGAPTDEQFF
j_call: TRBJ2-6; d_call: TRBD1; v_call: TRBV11-1; clone_size: medium-sized; cdr3_nt: TGTGCCAGCAGCGACAGGGGAGTAACTGGGGCCAACGTCCTGACTTTC; cdr3_aa: CASSDRGVTGANVLTF
j_call: TRBJ2-7; d_call: TRBD2; v_call: TRBV5-1; clone_size: medium-sized; cdr3_nt: TGCGCCAGCAGCAGGACTAGCGGGAGCTACGAGCAGTACTTC; cdr3_aa: CASSRTSGSYEQYF
j_call: TRBJ2-1; d_call: TRBD2; v_call: TRBV5-1; clone_size: medium-sized; cdr3_nt: TGCGCCAGCAGCTTGGGGCTAGCGGGAGGGCCGAACCTACACAATGAGCAGTTCTTC; cdr3_aa: CASSLGLAGGPNLHNEQFF
j_call: TRBJ2-2; d_call: TRBD1; v_call: TRBV6-4; clone_size: large; cdr3_nt: TGTGCCAGCAGACCGGGGACAGCAGGGTCCGGGGAGCTGTTTTTT; cdr3_aa: CASRPGTAGSGELFF
j_call: TRBJ2-7; d_call: TRBD1; v_call: TRBV2; clone_size: medium-sized; cdr3_nt: TGTGCCAGCAGCCCTGGGACAGGGCACCCCTACGAGCAGTACTTC; cdr3_aa: CASSPGTGHPYEQYF
j_call: TRBJ2-7; d_call: TRBD2; v_call: TRBV5-6; clone_size: medium-sized; cdr3_nt: TGTGCCAGCAGCTCTGAGGCCTTAGCGGGAGGGCCGGGGGAGCAGTACTTC; cdr3_aa: CASSSEALAGGPGEQYF
j_call: TRBJ2-3; d_call: TRBD2; v_call: TRBV6-2/TRBV6-3; clone_size: large; cdr3_nt: TGTGCCAGCAGTTACTCGGAAAGCGGGAGGAGCATGGATACGCAGTATTTT; cdr3_aa: CASSYSESGRSMDTQYF
j_call: TRBJ2-1; d_call: .; v_call: TRBV27; clone_size: medium-sized; cdr3_nt: TGTGCCAGCAGTTTACAGAAAACCTACAATGAGCAGTTCTTC; cdr3_aa: CASSLQKTYNEQFF
j_call: TRBJ1-5; d_call: .; v_call: TRBV6-1; clone_size: medium-sized; cdr3_nt: TGTGCCAGCATTGACACCTCAGGTGGCAATCAGCCCCAGCATTTT; cdr3_aa: CASIDTSGGNQPQHF
j_call: TRBJ2-1; d_call: .; v_call: TRBV9; clone_size: medium-sized; cdr3_nt: TGTGCCAGCAGCGTAGATAGTGGCTCCTACAATGAGCAGTTCTTC; cdr3_aa: CASSVDSGSYNEQFF
j_call: TRBJ1-1; d_call: .; v_call: TRBV20-1; clone_size: medium-sized; cdr3_nt: TGCAGTGCTAGAGACTGGCGAGACCTTAGGTACGCTTTCTTT; cdr3_aa: CSARDWRDLRYAFF
j_call: TRBJ2-1; d_call: TRBD2; v_call: TRBV28; clone_size: medium-sized; cdr3_nt: TGTGCCAGCAGAGGGACTAGCGGGAGTGTCGATGAGCAGTTCTTC; cdr3_aa: CASRGTSGSVDEQFF
j_call: TRBJ2-2; d_call: TRBD2; v_call: TRBV7-2; clone_size: many; cdr3_nt: TGTGCCAGCAGCTTATTAAGCGGGGGAGGTACCGGGGAGCTGTTTTTT; cdr3_aa: CASSLLSGGGTGELFF
j_call: TRBJ2-1; d_call: .; v_call: TRBV28; clone_size: medium-sized; cdr3_nt: TGTGCCAGCCGTCAAGGGATATCCTACAATGAGCAGTTCTTC; cdr3_aa: CASRQGISYNEQFF
j_call: TRBJ1-6; d_call: .; v_call: TRBV27; clone_size: .; cdr3_nt: TGTGCCAGCAGTTTATACCCCGGGGGCCTTTCACCCCTCCACTTT; cdr3_aa: CASSLYPGGLSPLHF
j_call: TRBJ2-5; d_call: TRBD1; v_call: TRBV5-1; clone_size: .; cdr3_nt: TGCGCCAGCAGCCTACAGGGGGTGGTTAAGGAGACCCAGTACTTC; cdr3_aa: CASSLQGVVKETQYF